These 15 T cell receptor beta chains were sequenced from one sample in a study of blood T cell repertoires in COVID-19. Repertoires were generated with immunoSEQ multiplex PCR, while TCRdb's copy carries only in-frame clones and drops some. Among some 46,000 clones, 80% to 90% were seen once, and the ten largest hold less than 7%. Sequencing was done on a sample of peripheral blood. Receptors originate from a woman of 80 years or more with acute or convalescent COVID-19.

The V gene is TRBV19, the J gene TRBJ1-1; 8 nucleotides align to TRBD1. The J segment lost 5 bases and the V segment lost 5 bases, leaving 4 bases of the junction unmatched. The CDR3 is made up of 13 amino acids. Germline loops: CDR1 LNHDA, CDR2 SQIVND (reference sequence). CDR3 nucleotides: TGTGCCAGTAGTTTCCAGGGGGCAACTGAAGCTTTCTTT. Its protein is CASSFQGATEAFF.

The chain employs TRBV5-8 and TRBJ1-3; unclear D gene. Germline V lookup: CDR1 SGHTS, CDR2 YDEGEE. The length of the CDR3 is 17 residues. The V and J ends lost 0 bases and 1 base respectively, with 14 bases between them. CDR3 sequence reads: CASSLAKVLGSGNTIYF. The CDR3 DNA is TGTGCCAGCAGCTTGGCCAAGGTCCTAGGTTCTGGAAACACCATATATTTT.

This sequence joins TRBV7-9 and TRBJ2-3; D is perhaps TRBD1 (5 bases). V lost 2 bases, J lost 5 bases, and 11 bases lay in between. This CDR3 spans 14 amino acids. Germline CDR1 and CDR2: SEHNR and FQNEAQ (reference sequence). The CDR3 here is CASSLTGTGDTQYF. In nucleotides, the CDR3 is TGTGCCAGCAGCTTAACAGGTACAGGAGATACGCAGTATTTT.

This clone was counted a few times. The genes are TRBV7-9 and TRBJ1-1; 10 bases align to TRBD1. The germline V gene encodes CDR1 SEHNR and CDR2 FQNEAQ (reference sequence). CDR3 length: 14 residues. J lost 6 bases, V lost 6 bases, and 7 bases had no gene match. The CDR3 loop is CASRPGQGLAEAFF. The CDR3 bases are TGTGCCAGCAGGCCGGGACAGGGGCTGGCTGAAGCTTTCTTT.

The CDR3 nucleotides read TGTGCCAGCAGCCCCGGGGACATTGACCGTGGCTACACCTTC. It specifies CASSPGDIDRGYTF. The gene calls are TRBV6-6 and TRBJ1-2; perhaps TRBD1 as D (6 bases). CDR1 is MNHNY and CDR2 is SVGAGI in the germline V gene (reference sequence). This CDR3 has 14 residues. V lost 6 bases to trimming and J lost 7 bases, with 18 bases between them.

The V and J genes are TRBV6-5 and TRBJ1-1, with TRBD1 matching over 7 bases. The CDR3 runs 14 residues. V was clipped by 5 bases and J by 7 bases; unmatched bases: 10. Germline-derived CDR1 and CDR2 are MNHEY and SVGAGI. CDR3 nucleotides: TGTGCCAGCAGTCGGGGACCGGGACAGTATGAAGCTTTCTTT. Its protein is CASSRGPGQYEAFF.

The chain employs TRBV12-3 or TRBV12-4 and TRBJ1-1; D might be TRBD1 (5 bases). V lost 6 bases and J 7 bases, leaving 15 bases between the germline ends. CDR3 length: 13 residues. The CDR3 DNA is TGTGCCAGCAGCCGCTCTACCGGGGGTGAAGCTTTCTTT. Translated: CASSRSTGGEAFF.

The CDR3 DNA follows: TGTGCCAGTAGTATAGTCCCCAGGGATAGCAATCAGCCCCAGCATTTT. It translates to CASSIVPRDSNQPQHF. V usage is TRBV19 and J usage is TRBJ1-5; maybe TRBD1 (5 bases). The germline CDR1 and CDR2 sequences are LNHDA and SQIVND (reference sequence). The V gene lost 1 base and the J gene lost 0 bases, with 10 bases spanning the gap. The CDR3 runs 16 residues.

V and J are TRBV10-1 and TRBJ1-2; D unclear. Per the germline V gene, CDR1 is WNHNN and CDR2 is SYGVQD (reference sequence). This CDR3 has 10 residues. Trimming took off 9 bases at V and 4 bases at J, with 6 bases between the two ends. CDR3 DNA sequence: TGCGCCAGTGTTATCTATGGCTACACCTTC. This gives the protein CASVIYGYTF.

This clone was recorded a few times. CDR3 amino acids: CASSQGTAPYNEQFF. The CDR3 nucleotides are TGTGCCAGCAGCCAAGGGACAGCCCCCTACAATGAGCAGTTCTTC. This chain joins TRBV4-2 and TRBJ2-1; D might be TRBD1 (6 bases). Germline V gene lookup returns CDR1 LGHNA and CDR2 YNFKEQ. The CDR3 covers 15 residues. With 1 base removed from V and 2 bases from J, the gap between germline ends came to 9 bases.

The chain employs TRBV10-3 and TRBJ1-5; possibly TRBD1 for D (5 bases). Between the trimmed V and J ends, which lost 7 bases and 7 bases, there was a span of 14 bases. The CDR3 is made up of 13 amino acids. The germline V gene encodes CDR1 ENHRY and CDR2 SYGVKD. CDR3 sequence (DNA): TGTGCCATCAACGGGGGAGGAGGCCAGCCCCAGCATTTT. Translated: CAINGGGGQPQHF.

In its sample, this clone was seen once. The chain uses TRBV18 and TRBJ2-1; perhaps TRBD1 as D (5 bases). Trimming cost V 2 bases and J 2 bases, with 10 bases left between them. CDR3 length: 15 residues. Germline loops: CDR1 KGHSH, CDR2 LQKENI. The CDR3 loop reads CASSPSRDAYNEQFF. CDR3 DNA sequence: TGTGCCAGCTCACCAAGCAGGGATGCCTACAATGAGCAGTTCTTC.

The rearrangement links TRBV5-1 to TRBJ2-7, with D possibly TRBD1 on 6 matching bases. CDR3 size: 15 residues. Germline V lookup: CDR1 SGHRS, CDR2 YFSETQ. V was cut by 5 bases and J by 0 bases, with 15 bases left in between. CDR3 nucleotide sequence: TGCGCCAGCAGACTTGCATGGGACAACTCCTACGAGCAGTACTTC. Protein sequence: CASRLAWDNSYEQYF.

The rearrangement links TRBV11-2 to TRBJ1-5; 7 bases align to TRBD1. V dropped 4 bases and J dropped 3; count of bases not matched to a gene: 3. There are 14 residues in the CDR3. Germline CDR1 and CDR2: SGHAT and FQNNGV. CDR3 residues: CASSWTGLNQPQHF. The CDR3 nucleotides are TGTGCCAGCAGCTGGACAGGACTCAATCAGCCCCAGCATTTT. Looking up the rest from reference TRBV11-2 and TRBJ1-5 gives the full variable domain: EAGVAQSPRYKIIEKRQSVAFWCNPISGHATLYWYQQILGQGPKLLIQFQNNGVVDDSQLPKDRFSAERLKGVDSTLKIQPAKLEDSAVYLCASSWTGLNQPQHFGDGTRLSIL.

This rearrangement joins TRBV21-1 to TRBJ1-5; the table's D call TRBD1 went unverified against the DNA. TRBV21-1 is classified as a pseudogene. The CDR3 covers 16 residues. CDR3 in DNA: TGTGCCAGCAGCAAAGTGTGGGATCAGGGTGAGCAGCCCCAGCATTTT. Translated, it gives CASSKVWDQGEQPQHF.